The 3 T cell receptor beta chains reported below all come from one sample, sequenced in a study of post-analysis software for immune sequencing data. Their specific antigens are unknown. Study results and limitations: The five TRBV segments detected at higher frequency in patients than in controls included TRBV5-6, TRBV5-1 and TRBV20-1.

Unique molecular identifiers were present in the TCR beta cDNA libraries. Via MiXCR, TCRdb re-called the PCR reads, giving one row per CDR3 protein. The sample includes roughly 870,000 distinct CDR3 sequences, roughly 50% of them seen just once. The sequenced sample consisted of blood. These receptor sequences come from a girl aged 5-17 years with multiple sclerosis.

The chain combines TRBV6-1 with TRBJ1-5; perhaps TRBD1 as D (5 bases). Per germline, CDR1 MNHNS and CDR2 SASEGT. The CDR3 extends over 16 amino acids. Trimming removed 8 bases from V and 7 bases from J, with 24 bases in between. The CDR3 region is CASSERETVPGQPQHF. Written as DNA, the CDR3 is TGTGCCAGCTCGGAGCGGGAGACAGTCCCGGGGCAGCCCCAGCATTTT.

CDR3 nucleotides: TGTGCCAGCAGCTCCGGGTCCTACGGTCGTGAGCAGTTCTTC. It yields the protein CASSSGSYGREQFF. The V call is TRBV28, the J call TRBJ2-1; D remains unclear. Trimming removed 6 bases from V and 9 bases from J, with 18 bases in between. CDR1 MDHEN and CDR2 SYDVKM come from the germline V gene. This CDR3 spans 14 amino acids.

V gene TRBV6-5 combines with J gene TRBJ2-7; 10 bases match TRBD2. CDR3 length: 15 amino acids. Per the germline V gene, CDR1 is MNHEY and CDR2 is SVGAGI. J gave up 3 bases and V 5 bases, and 7 bases lay outside the gene matches. CDR3 sequence reads: CASSNLAGEGYEQYF. The CDR3 nucleotides read TGTGCCAGCAGTAACCTAGCGGGAGAAGGCTACGAGCAGTACTTC.